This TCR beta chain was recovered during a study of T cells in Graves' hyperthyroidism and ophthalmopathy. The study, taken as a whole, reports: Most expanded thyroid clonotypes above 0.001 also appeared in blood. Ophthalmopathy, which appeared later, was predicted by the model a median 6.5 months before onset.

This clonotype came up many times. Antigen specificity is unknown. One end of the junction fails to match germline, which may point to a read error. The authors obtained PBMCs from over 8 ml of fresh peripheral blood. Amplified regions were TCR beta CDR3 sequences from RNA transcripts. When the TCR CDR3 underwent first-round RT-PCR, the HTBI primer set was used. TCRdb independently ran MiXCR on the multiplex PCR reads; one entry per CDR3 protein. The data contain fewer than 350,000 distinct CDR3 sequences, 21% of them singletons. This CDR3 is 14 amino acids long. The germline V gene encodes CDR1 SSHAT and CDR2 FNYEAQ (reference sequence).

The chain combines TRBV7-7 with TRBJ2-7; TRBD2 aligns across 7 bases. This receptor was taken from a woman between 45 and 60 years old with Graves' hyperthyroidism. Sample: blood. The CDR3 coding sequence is TGTGCTAGCAGCTTGACGGCCGGGGAGGGCGAGCAGTACTTC. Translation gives CASSLTAGEGEQYF. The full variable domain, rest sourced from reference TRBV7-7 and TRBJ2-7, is GAGVSQSPRYKVTKRGQDVTLRCDPISSHATLYWYQQALGQGPEFLTYFNYEAQPDKSGLPSDRFSAERPEGSISTLTIQRTEQRDSAMYRCASSLTAGEGEQYFGPGTRLTVT.